These 10 T cell receptor beta chains share one sample of origin, sequenced in a study of T cell responses to AZD1222 COVID-19 vaccine. This table comes from immunoSEQ multiplex PCR, and its TCRdb copy is limited to in-frame clones, with some not included. Of 140,000 to 150,000 clones in the sample, more than 80% are singletons; the top ten hold around 6.9%. Material: peripheral blood, obtained 28 days after the second dose of the MenACWY control vaccine. The receptor source for this set is an adult who received the MenACWY meningococcal vaccine as a control.

This chain uses TRBV6-5 with TRBJ2-7; D might be TRBD1 or TRBD2, each matching 5 bases. The CDR3 covers 16 residues. Germline V gives CDR1 MNHEY, CDR2 SVGAGI. Trimming stripped 4 bases from V and 4 bases from J, with 20 bases between. The CDR3 DNA follows: TGTGCCAGCAGTTGGGGGACCGGGCCCAACTGGTACGAGCAGTACTTC. Protein sequence: CASSWGTGPNWYEQYF.

For this clone: Other nucleotide sequences in the sample specify the same CDR3. This chain uses TRBV2 with TRBJ1-5, with D hard to call. The V end lost 4 bases, the J end lost 1 base, and 5 bases lay between the germline ends. This CDR3 spans 13 amino acids. From germline, CDR1 is SNHLY and CDR2 FYNNEI. The CDR3 protein is CASSGQSNQPQHF. The CDR3 DNA reads TGTGCCAGCAGTGGACAAAGCAATCAGCCCCAGCATTTT.

V gene TRBV28 combines with J gene TRBJ2-3, with D tentatively TRBD1 or TRBD2 (7 bases each). Germline assignment: CDR1 MDHEN and CDR2 SYDVKM. The CDR3 has 16 residues. The V end was cut by 1 base, the J end by 6 bases, with 17 bases between. The CDR3 bases are TGTGCCAGCAGTTTATATGATCAGGGGGGGGCCGATACGCAGTATTTT. This gives the protein CASSLYDQGGADTQYF.

V and J are TRBV7-2 and TRBJ1-5; no firm D call. The CDR3 runs 12 residues. Trimming removed 2 bases from V and 7 bases from J, with 6 bases in between. CDR1 and CDR2 (germline): SGHTA, FQGNSA. This CDR3 reads CASSLNDQPQHF. As DNA, the CDR3 is TGTGCCAGCAGCTTAAACGACCAGCCCCAGCATTTT.

The CDR3 DNA reads as TGTGCCAGCAGTGGCGACAGTGGTACGCAGTATTTT. This gives the protein CASSGDSGTQYF. V is TRBV2 and J is TRBJ2-3; a possible D gene is TRBD1 (5 bases). The germline gives CDR1 SNHLY, CDR2 FYNNEI. With 4 bases removed from V and 8 bases from J, the gap between germline ends came to 10 bases. This CDR3 contains 12 residues.

The chain carries TRBV5-1 and TRBJ1-1; no reliable D call. Germline V CDR1 and CDR2: SGHRS, YFSETQ. The CDR3 loop spans 13 amino acids. V was shortened by 4 bases and J by 1 base, with 8 bases between the two germline ends. As DNA, the CDR3 is TGCGCCAGCAGCGTTACGGGGAACACTGAAGCTTTCTTT. This encodes CASSVTGNTEAFF.

The J gene is TRBJ2-2, the V gene TRBV19; D is undetermined. The length of the CDR3 is 13 residues. Germline V gene lookup returns CDR1 LNHDA and CDR2 SQIVND (reference sequence). Trimming pared 7 bases from V and 3 bases from J, leaving 9 bases between. CDR3 bases: TGTGCCAGTACCAGGTGGGACACCGGGGAGCTGTTTTTT. Its translation is CASTRWDTGELFF.

This chain uses TRBV7-9 with TRBJ2-2, with 11 positions matching TRBD2. Germline V CDR1 and CDR2: SEHNR, FQNEAQ (reference sequence). This CDR3 comprises 16 residues. V lost 6 bases to trimming and J lost 6 bases; unmatched junction nucleotides: 9. CDR3 amino acids: CASRKMTSGNPGELFF. As DNA, the CDR3 is TGTGCCAGCAGAAAAATGACTAGCGGGAATCCCGGGGAGCTGTTTTTT.

V gene TRBV19 combines with J gene TRBJ2-3, with TRBD1 matching 10 bases. CDR1 LNHDA and CDR2 SQIVND come from the germline V gene (reference sequence). With 6 bases clipped from V and 6 bases from J, the junction kept 9 bases outside the gene matches. The length of the CDR3 is 15 residues. The CDR3 nucleotides are TGTGCCAGTAGGATGGGACAGGGGTTAGTGGATACGCAGTATTTT. Amino acid sequence: CASRMGQGLVDTQYF.

The rearrangement uses TRBV3-1 (or the pseudogene TRBV3-2) and TRBJ2-5, with D unresolved. With 4 bases removed from V and 2 bases from J, the gap between germline ends came to 8 bases. This CDR3 is built from 13 residues. The germline CDR1 and CDR2 sequences are LGHDT and YNNKEL (reference sequence). The CDR3 protein is CASSPHVQETQYF. DNA for the CDR3: TGTGCCAGCAGCCCGCACGTGCAAGAGACCCAGTACTTC.